A selection of T cell receptor beta chains follows, all from one sample in a study of blood T cell repertoires in COVID-19. The repertoire was sequenced with immunoSEQ multiplex PCR; TCRdb's copy has only in-frame clones and lacks some. The repertoire includes 200,000 to 250,000 clones, 85% to 90% of them detected once, and roughly 3.7% sits in the top ten. The sequenced sample consisted of PBMCs or T cells enriched from blood (not recorded which). All receptors derive from a woman under 40 who had recovered from COVID-19. Each CDR3 is given with its conserved first and last residue. The order of the fields is clone size, D gene, J gene, V gene, CDR3 DNA, CDR3 protein. D genes are given only for firm matches. Clone size is shown for a subset of rows, as once, few, many or a class of expanded clone.

abundance: once
d_gene: -
j_gene: TRBJ1-1
v_gene: TRBV7-9
CDR3nt: TGTGCCAGCAGCCCCCAGGGGATGAACACTGAAGCTTTCTTT
CDR3aa: CASSPQGMNTEAFF

abundance: -
d_gene: TRBD1
j_gene: TRBJ1-3
v_gene: TRBV30
CDR3nt: TGTGCCTGGAGGGGCCCCGGGACAGGGGGAAACACCATATATTTT
CDR3aa: CAWRGPGTGGNTIYF

abundance: -
d_gene: TRBD2
j_gene: TRBJ2-5
v_gene: TRBV30
CDR3nt: TGTGCCTGGACGGGACTAGCGGGACTCCCACAGTACTTC
CDR3aa: CAWTGLAGLPQYF

abundance: -
d_gene: -
j_gene: TRBJ1-5
v_gene: TRBV19
CDR3nt: TGTGCCAGTAGTCGTAGGACAGAAACTAATCAGCCCCAGCATTTT
CDR3aa: CASSRRTETNQPQHF

abundance: -
d_gene: -
j_gene: TRBJ1-2
v_gene: TRBV7-9
CDR3nt: TGTGCCAGCAGCTTAGACGTCGCGGATGTCTATGGCTACACCTTC
CDR3aa: CASSLDVADVYGYTF

abundance: -
d_gene: -
j_gene: TRBJ1-1
v_gene: TRBV30
CDR3nt: TGTGCCTGGAACCGAGGCGGCACTGAAGCTTTCTTT
CDR3aa: CAWNRGGTEAFF

abundance: -
d_gene: TRBD2
j_gene: TRBJ2-2
v_gene: TRBV7-3
CDR3nt: TGTGCCAGCAGCATGCCGACTAGCGGGAGGCCCACCGGGGAGCTGTTTTTT
CDR3aa: CASSMPTSGRPTGELFF

abundance: -
d_gene: -
j_gene: TRBJ2-1
v_gene: TRBV4-2
CDR3nt: TGTGCCAGCAGCCAAGAGACGGGCAGCAGGGATGAGCAGTTCTTC
CDR3aa: CASSQETGSRDEQFF

abundance: once
d_gene: -
j_gene: TRBJ2-5
v_gene: TRBV7-6
CDR3nt: TGTGCCAGCAGCTTAGTGGGGTGGACAGATGAAGAGACCCAGTACTTC
CDR3aa: CASSLVGWTDEETQYF

abundance: -
d_gene: TRBD2
j_gene: TRBJ2-1
v_gene: TRBV5-1
CDR3nt: TGCGCCAGCAGCGGACCCGCCGGGACTAGCGGGAGTCCCAATGAGCAGTTCTTC
CDR3aa: CASSGPAGTSGSPNEQFF

abundance: -
d_gene: TRBD1
j_gene: TRBJ1-2
v_gene: TRBV27
CDR3nt: TGTGCCAGCAGTTCCATTGGACAGGACCCGTATGGCTACACCTTC
CDR3aa: CASSSIGQDPYGYTF

abundance: -
d_gene: TRBD1
j_gene: TRBJ1-1
v_gene: TRBV28
CDR3nt: TGTGCCAGCAGTTTCGTCAGGGGGCGGGCGAACACTGAAGCTTTCTTT
CDR3aa: CASSFVRGRANTEAFF

abundance: few
d_gene: -
j_gene: TRBJ2-5
v_gene: TRBV9
CDR3nt: TGTGCCAGCAGCGGGGGCGGGGCAGGCCTCCAAGAGACCCAGTACTTC
CDR3aa: CASSGGGAGLQETQYF

abundance: once
d_gene: -
j_gene: TRBJ2-2
v_gene: TRBV30
CDR3nt: TGTGCCTGGACTGAACGTGGCAGAAACACCGGGGAGCTGTTTTTT
CDR3aa: CAWTERGRNTGELFF

abundance: -
d_gene: TRBD2
j_gene: TRBJ2-1
v_gene: TRBV7-2
CDR3nt: TGTGCCAGCAGCACACAAGCGGGAGGGCCACCCTACAATGAGCAGTTCTTC
CDR3aa: CASSTQAGGPPYNEQFF

abundance: -
d_gene: -
j_gene: TRBJ2-5
v_gene: TRBV28
CDR3nt: TGTGCTATTCGCAGGGTTAGTCGGGAGACCCAGTACTTC
CDR3aa: CAIRRVSRETQYF

abundance: -
d_gene: -
j_gene: TRBJ2-1
v_gene: TRBV5-5
CDR3nt: TGTGCCAGCAGCTTTTCAGCGGCCTATAATGAGCAGTTCTTC
CDR3aa: CASSFSAAYNEQFF

abundance: -
d_gene: -
j_gene: TRBJ2-6
v_gene: TRBV19
CDR3nt: TGTGCCAGTAGTGCCCGGTCCTCTGGGGCCAACGTCCTGACTTTC
CDR3aa: CASSARSSGANVLTF

abundance: -
d_gene: -
j_gene: TRBJ1-3
v_gene: TRBV13
CDR3nt: TGTGCCAGCAGCTTAGAGGGAGATACTTCGTCTGGAAACACCATATATTTT
CDR3aa: CASSLEGDTSSGNTIYF

abundance: -
d_gene: TRBD2
j_gene: TRBJ2-1
v_gene: TRBV19
CDR3nt: TGTGCCAGTAGGGGGGCGGGAGGAAGGTCCTACAATGAGCAGTTCTTC
CDR3aa: CASRGAGGRSYNEQFF

abundance: -
d_gene: -
j_gene: TRBJ1-5
v_gene: TRBV24-1
CDR3nt: TGTGCCACCAGTGTTAAAGGGCCTCGGAGGGAGCCCCAGCATTTT
CDR3aa: CATSVKGPRREPQHF

abundance: -
d_gene: TRBD1
j_gene: TRBJ1-6
v_gene: TRBV7-6
CDR3nt: TGTGCCAGCAGCTCTGGGACAGGGGGTAATTCACCCCTCCACTTT
CDR3aa: CASSSGTGGNSPLHF

abundance: -
d_gene: -
j_gene: TRBJ1-1
v_gene: TRBV27
CDR3nt: TGTGCCAGCAGTTTAGGTAGTGGAGGGTTTGGGCCGAACACTGAAGCTTTCTTT
CDR3aa: CASSLGSGGFGPNTEAFF

abundance: -
d_gene: TRBD1
j_gene: TRBJ1-2
v_gene: TRBV7-2
CDR3nt: TGTGCCAGCAGCAACCCAGGGGGAGTGGCCTATGGCTACACCTTC
CDR3aa: CASSNPGGVAYGYTF

abundance: -
d_gene: -
j_gene: TRBJ2-1
v_gene: TRBV18
CDR3nt: TGTGCCAGCTCATTTGTCGATCTATACAATGAGCAGTTCTTC
CDR3aa: CASSFVDLYNEQFF